A selection of T cell receptor beta chains follows, all from one sample in a study of graft-versus-host responses after intestinal transplantation. Here immunoSEQ multiplex PCR was the method, and the copy in TCRdb shows in-frame clones only, minus some. This sample carries 60,000 to 90,000 clones, about 92% of them seen once, and the ten largest clones take approximately 1.4%. The antigens these receptors bind are not known. The starting material was unstimulated CD8+ T cells sorted from spleen or lymph node cells, obtained before intestinal transplant. Receptors originate from a human donor who received an intestinal transplant. CDR3s include the opening cysteine and the closing phenylalanine or tryptophan. D genes are given only for firm matches. Clone size is not always given. Where it is, it says once, few, many or a class for expanded clones.

TRBV18,.,TRBJ1-4,.,CASSPTREKLFF,TGTGCCAGCTCACCGACGAGGGAAAAACTGTTTTTT
TRBV5-4,.,TRBJ1-6,TRBD1,CASSLSGDRGLSPLHF,TGTGCCAGCAGCTTGTCAGGGGACAGGGGGCTTTCACCCCTCCACTTT
TRBV7-2,.,TRBJ2-3,TRBD2,CASSLDLALAGGPDTQYF,TGTGCCAGCAGCTTAGATTTGGCCCTAGCGGGGGGGCCAGATACGCAGTATTTT
TRBV19,.,TRBJ1-1,.,CASSIPSGGEAFF,TGTGCCAGTAGTATTCCGTCGGGAGGGGAAGCTTTCTTT
TRBV6-5,.,TRBJ2-2,.,CASTSAGELFF,TGTGCCAGCACTTCGGCCGGGGAGCTGTTTTTT
TRBV5-1,.,TRBJ2-1,TRBD2,CASSLASGGLYNEQFF,TGCGCCAGCAGCTTGGCGAGCGGGGGGCTCTACAATGAGCAGTTCTTC
TRBV5-6,.,TRBJ2-3,TRBD2,CASSPGLVVSTDTQYF,TGTGCCAGCAGCCCTGGACTAGTAGTGAGCACAGATACGCAGTATTTT
TRBV4-1,.,TRBJ2-4,.,CASSQAVAKNIQYF,TGCGCCAGCAGCCAAGCGGTAGCCAAAAACATTCAGTACTTC
TRBV6-1,.,TRBJ1-1,.,CASSDSPGNTNTEAFF,TGTGCCAGCAGTGACAGCCCGGGGAACACGAACACTGAAGCTTTCTTT
TRBV7-9,.,TRBJ1-1,.,CASSLELIEAFF,TGTGCCAGCAGCTTAGAACTGATTGAAGCTTTCTTT
TRBV25-1,.,TRBJ1-4,.,CASRPGHLNEKLFF,TGTGCCAGCAGGCCGGGACATCTTAATGAAAAACTGTTTTTT
TRBV7-9,once,TRBJ2-1,.,CASSPWRDDHNEQFF,TGTGCCAGCAGCCCGTGGCGGGACGATCACAATGAGCAGTTCTTC
TRBV9,.,TRBJ2-7,TRBD2,CASSVDAGGEQYF,TGTGCCAGCAGCGTAGATGCGGGGGGCGAGCAGTACTTC
TRBV5-1,.,TRBJ2-7,.,CASSSLQGSSYEQYF,TGCGCCAGCAGCTCCCTACAGGGCAGCTCCTACGAGCAGTACTTC
TRBV11-2,.,TRBJ1-2,TRBD1,CASSLDQWAGGYGYTF,TGTGCCAGCAGCTTAGATCAGTGGGCAGGGGGCTATGGCTACACCTTC
TRBV13,.,TRBJ1-1,.,CASSLGGSRNTEAFF,TGTGCCAGCAGCTTAGGGGGTAGCAGAAACACTGAAGCTTTCTTT
TRBV15,.,TRBJ1-1,TRBD1,CATSTWSQGGTEAFF,TGTGCCACCAGCACCTGGTCTCAGGGGGGCACTGAAGCTTTCTTT
TRBV19,.,TRBJ2-1,TRBD2,CASSIGLAGIYNEQFF,TGTGCCAGTAGTATCGGGCTAGCGGGGATCTACAATGAGCAGTTCTTC
TRBV11-2,.,TRBJ2-5,TRBD1,CASSSGQGQETQYF,TGTGCCAGCAGCTCCGGACAGGGACAAGAGACCCAGTACTTC
TRBV9,.,TRBJ1-3,.,CASSVGGGSGNTIYF,TGTGCCAGCAGCGTAGGAGGGGGATCGGGAAACACCATATATTTT
TRBV11-2,.,TRBJ1-1,.,CASSPSTEAFF,TGTGCCAGCAGCCCGAGTACTGAAGCTTTCTTT
TRBV5-1,.,TRBJ2-3,TRBD2,CASSPAWLAAHTDTQYF,TGCGCCAGCAGCCCCGCGTGGCTAGCGGCCCACACAGATACGCAGTATTTT
TRBV2,.,TRBJ1-1,.,CASSGGQDRPMNTEAFF,TGTGCCAGCAGTGGAGGCCAAGACAGGCCCATGAACACTGAAGCTTTCTTT
TRBV5-1,.,TRBJ2-7,TRBD2,CASSLEVAGFYEQYF,TGCGCCAGCAGCTTGGAGGTAGCGGGGTTCTACGAGCAGTACTTC
TRBV9,.,TRBJ1-2,.,CASGLGGTNYGYTF,TGTGCCAGCGGATTGGGAGGGACCAACTATGGCTACACCTTC
TRBV14,.,TRBJ1-6,.,CASSQDSGMGSPLHF,TGTGCCAGCAGCCAAGATTCCGGGATGGGTTCACCCCTCCACTTT
TRBV9,few,TRBJ1-4,.,CASSVGIGGLNEKLFF,TGTGCCAGCAGCGTGGGTATAGGGGGACTAAATGAAAAACTGTTTTTT
TRBV1,.,TRBJ1-2,.,CTSSQDLGAAGYTF,TGCACCAGCAGCCAAGATTTGGGGGCTGCTGGCTACACCTTC
TRBV29-1,.,TRBJ1-1,.,CSVLGRVAEAFF,TGCAGCGTGCTAGGCAGGGTCGCTGAAGCTTTCTTT
TRBV19,.,TRBJ1-5,.,CASSITQSQPQHF,TGTGCCAGTAGTATCACACAGAGCCAGCCCCAGCATTTT
TRBV4-1,few,TRBJ1-6,TRBD1,CASSHSSGTAYNSPLHF,TGCGCCAGCAGCCACTCCTCCGGGACAGCCTATAATTCACCCCTCCACTTT
TRBV11-1,.,TRBJ1-1,.,CASSLAPGGNWNTEAFF,TGTGCCAGCAGCTTAGCGCCGGGAGGGAACTGGAACACTGAAGCTTTCTTT